The entry that follows covers one TCR beta chain sequence. PCR was run on genomic DNA. A primer set of 30 forward and 13 reverse primers amplified the CDR3. A single record per CDR3 protein comes from TCRdb applying MiXCR to the multiplex PCR reads. The sample lists 250,000 or so distinct CDR3 sequences, roughly 50% seen once, with roughly an eighth in the top ten. This specimen belongs to a study of type 1 and type 2 diabetes patients. Study information: Participants included type 1 and type 2 diabetes patients plus nondiabetic controls.

Trimming removed 3 bases at V and 1 base at J, with 15 bases between. The V gene's germline CDR1 is MNHEY and CDR2 SMNVEV (reference sequence). This CDR3 has 16 amino acids. This rearrangement joins TRBV27 to TRBJ2-5; weak D call: TRBD1 (6 bases). Sequenced: peripheral blood mononuclear cells (PBMCs). This TCR came from a man younger than 35 with type 2 diabetes. The CDR3 loop is CASSFRARQAQETQYF. Written as DNA, the CDR3 is TGTGCCAGCAGTTTTCGGGCCAGACAGGCCCAAGAGACCCAGTACTTC.